These 17 T cell receptor beta chains were all obtained from the same sample, sequenced in a study of T cell repertoires in cytomegalovirus infection. Their antigens are not known. TCRdb reprocessed the reads with MiXCR, giving one entry per CDR3 protein. The table has about 830,000 distinct CDR3 sequences, 30% to 35% seen once; the top ten hold around 11%. The source was cultured CD8+ T cells from PBMCs, collected from culture after CMV antigen stimulation. These receptors all come from a human donor in good health (CMV status not recorded). Some clones in this sample may be carry-over from other donors' samples.

This chain connects TRBV7-6 to TRBJ1-1; 7 bases map to TRBD1. Germline CDR1 reads SGHVS; CDR2 reads FNYEAQ. This CDR3 has 16 residues. The V gene end was trimmed by 3 bases and the J gene end by 5 bases; junction bases not matched to a gene: 12. CDR3 sequence (DNA): TGTGCCAGCAGCTTGTGGGACAGCCTTCGTGGAACTGAAGCTTTCTTT. Amino acid sequence: CASSLWDSLRGTEAFF.

This clonotype was seen a handful of times. This chain joins TRBV6-1 and TRBJ1-2, with D unclear. From germline, CDR1 is MNHNS and CDR2 SASEGT. Deletions cut 2 bases from V and 3 bases from J, with 7 bases between. The CDR3 loop spans 13 amino acids. The CDR3 DNA reads TGTGCCAGCAGTGAATGGACGGACTATGGCTACACCTTC. It specifies CASSEWTDYGYTF.

A few counts support this clonotype. The chain carries TRBV6-5 and TRBJ1-2, with 7 bases aligning to TRBD1. J was trimmed by 8 bases and V by 4 bases; bases with no gene match: 16. The CDR3 length is 16 residues. The germline CDR1 and CDR2 sequences are MNHEY and SVGAGI. DNA for the CDR3: TGTGCCAGCAGTTCCGCCATTAGGGGGCTTACAGGGGGCTACACCTTC. It specifies CASSSAIRGLTGGYTF.

To note about this clonotype: A much bigger clone sits one base away, suggesting this may be a read error. This chain links TRBV7-8 with TRBJ2-5; 14 bases line up with TRBD2. The V and J ends lost 8 bases and 2 bases, in that order; junction bases with no gene match: 13. CDR1 and CDR2 from the germline V gene are SGHVS and FQNEAQ. The CDR3 has 18 residues. CDR3 nucleotides: TGTGCCAGCTGCCTCATTGGACTAGCGGGGGGCGTTCAAGAGACCCAGTACTTC. The encoded protein is CASCLIGLAGGVQETQYF.

This clonotype showed up just a few times. The CDR3 nucleotides are TGCGCCAGCAGCTCCCGACAGGGGAGCTCCTACAATGAGCAGTTCTTC. It codes for CASSSRQGSSYNEQFF. This chain links TRBV5-1 with TRBJ2-1; TRBD1 agrees at 8 bases. V shed 3 bases, J shed 0 bases, and the junction held 5 bases outside the gene matches. The CDR3 contains 16 residues. In germline, CDR1 is SGHRS, CDR2 YFSETQ.

This clonotype was counted many times. The chain joins TRBV7-2 to TRBJ2-3, with D perhaps matching TRBD2 (6 bases). Trimming removed 1 base at V and 1 base at J, with 18 bases between. Germline CDR1 and CDR2: SGHTA and FQGNSA. CDR3 size: 18 residues. CDR3: CASSLGWGGAGRTDTQYF. The CDR3, as DNA: TGTGCCAGCAGCTTAGGGTGGGGTGGGGCGGGGCGCACAGATACGCAGTATTTT.

J is TRBJ1-1 and V is TRBV7-9; D remains unclear. The CDR3 runs 15 residues. CDR1 SEHNR and CDR2 FQNEAQ come from the germline V gene (reference sequence). Trimming cost V 1 base and J 0 bases, with 9 bases left between them. CDR3 DNA sequence: TGTGCCAGCAGCTTAGAGAGACGGATGAACACTGAAGCTTTCTTT. Protein product: CASSLERRMNTEAFF.

This chain uses TRBV9 with TRBJ1-5; no firm D call. In germline, CDR1 is SGDLS, CDR2 YYNGEE. There are 15 residues in the CDR3. Deletions cut 0 bases from V and 0 bases from J, with 7 bases between. The CDR3 nucleotides are TGTGCCAGCAGCGTAGGGGTCTATAGCAATCAGCCCCAGCATTTT. Translating it yields CASSVGVYSNQPQHF.

The V call is TRBV9, the J call TRBJ2-1; D unresolved. V was clipped by 0 bases and J by 9 bases, with 13 bases between them. The CDR3 consists of 14 residues. Germline V gives CDR1 SGDLS, CDR2 YYNGEE. CDR3 protein: CASSVGVELGEQFF. The CDR3 DNA reads as TGTGCCAGCAGCGTAGGGGTGGAATTGGGTGAGCAGTTCTTC.

As regards this clonotype: A much larger clone is a single base away; this may be a read error. The chain combines TRBV4-1 with TRBJ2-2; TRBD2 is a possible D gene (5 bases). V was pared by 0 bases and J by 6 bases, with 14 bases between. Germline loops: CDR1 MGHRA, CDR2 YSYEKL. CDR3 length: 16 residues. The CDR3, as DNA: TGCGCCAGCAGCCAAGAGGCCGAGGGCTCAGCCGGGGAGCTGTTTTTT. Translating gives CASSQEAEGSAGELFF.

This clonotype was seen a few times. The rearrangement uses TRBV27 and TRBJ2-4; D not resolved. V was shortened by 5 bases and J by 2 bases, with 13 bases between the two germline ends. CDR3 size: 15 residues. Germline lookup yields CDR1 MNHEY and CDR2 SMNVEV (reference sequence). The CDR3 DNA is TGTGCCAGCAGTCCCCTTGGTGGGACCAAAAACATTCAGTACTTC. It yields the protein CASSPLGGTKNIQYF.

The chain combines TRBV28 with TRBJ2-7; D remains ambiguous. Germline lookup yields CDR1 MDHEN and CDR2 SYDVKM. This CDR3 has 14 amino acids. V gave up 5 bases and J gave up 3 bases, with 14 bases separating them. The CDR3 spells CASSGTRGVYEQYV. CDR3 coding DNA: TGTGCCAGCAGTGGCACCAGAGGCGTCTACGAGCAGTACGTC.

The chain links TRBV6-1 to TRBJ1-1, with a weak D call TRBD1 (5 bases). CDR3 length: 13 amino acids. Trimming stripped 2 bases from V and 4 bases from J, with 8 bases between. Germline assignment: CDR1 MNHNS and CDR2 SASEGT. DNA for the CDR3: TGTGCCAGCAGTGAATTTGGGGCCACTGAAGCTTTCTTT. Amino acid sequence: CASSEFGATEAFF.

This clonotype was observed a single time. V is TRBV27 and J is TRBJ2-7; weak D call: TRBD2 (7 bases). This CDR3 is 14 amino acids long. From germline, CDR1 is MNHEY and CDR2 SMNVEV (reference sequence). The V and J ends lost 3 bases and 2 bases respectively, with 11 bases between them. Here the CDR3 reads CASSFIGGPYEQYV. CDR3 nucleotide sequence: TGTGCCAGCAGTTTCATCGGGGGGCCCTACGAGCAGTACGTC.

CDR3 amino acids: CASKGTGHNEQFF. CDR3 sequence (DNA): TGTGCCAGCAAGGGGACAGGTCACAATGAGCAGTTCTTC. This chain joins TRBV2 and TRBJ2-1; 8 bases map to TRBD1. V dropped 7 bases and J dropped 5; count of bases not matched to a gene: 4. CDR3 length: 13 residues. The germline CDR1 and CDR2 sequences are SNHLY and FYNNEI.

This clonotype was counted between two and nine times. The chain uses TRBV7-9 and TRBJ2-2; weak D call: TRBD1 (5 bases). Per germline, CDR1 SEHNR and CDR2 FQNEAQ (reference sequence). The CDR3 extends over 14 amino acids. V shed 1 base and J shed 5 bases, with 8 bases lying between them. The CDR3 DNA reads TGTGCCAGCAGCTTAGACCCAGGGACCGGGGAGCTGTTTTTT. Its translation is CASSLDPGTGELFF.

The chain is built from TRBV7-2 and TRBJ1-3, with TRBD1 as a possible D gene (5 bases). The germline gives CDR1 SGHTA, CDR2 FQGNSA. The CDR3 totals 16 residues. Deletions cut 5 bases from V and 1 base from J, with 15 bases between. CDR3 nucleotides: TGTGCCAGCAGCCTCCGGGACGCTCGGTCTGGAAACACCATATATTTT. This gives the protein CASSLRDARSGNTIYF.